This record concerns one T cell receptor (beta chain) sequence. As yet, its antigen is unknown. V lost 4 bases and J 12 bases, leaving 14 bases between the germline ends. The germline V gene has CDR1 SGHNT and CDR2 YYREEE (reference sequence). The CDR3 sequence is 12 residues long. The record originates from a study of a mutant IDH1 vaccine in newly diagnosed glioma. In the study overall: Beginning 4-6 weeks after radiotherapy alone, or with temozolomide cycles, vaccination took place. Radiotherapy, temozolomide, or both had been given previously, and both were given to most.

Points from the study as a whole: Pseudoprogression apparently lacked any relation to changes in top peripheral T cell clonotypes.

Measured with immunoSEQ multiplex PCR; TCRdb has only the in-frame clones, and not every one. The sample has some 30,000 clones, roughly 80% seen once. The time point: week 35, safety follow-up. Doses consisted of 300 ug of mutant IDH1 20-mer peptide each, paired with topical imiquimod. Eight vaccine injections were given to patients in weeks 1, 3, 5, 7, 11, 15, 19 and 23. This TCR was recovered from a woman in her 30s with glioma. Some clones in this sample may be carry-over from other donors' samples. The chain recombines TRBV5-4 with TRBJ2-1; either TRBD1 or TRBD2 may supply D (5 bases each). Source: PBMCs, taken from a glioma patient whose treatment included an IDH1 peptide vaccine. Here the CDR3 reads CASSPGARGQFF. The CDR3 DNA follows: TGTGCCAGCAGCCCCGGGGCCCGGGGGCAGTTCTTC.